One sample yielded the 30 T cell receptor beta chains listed below, sequenced in a study of cytomegalovirus exposure and HLA in healthy donors (dated by TCRdb to 2017 to 2019). Receptor amplification or capture employed the immunoSEQ multiplex PCR assay. The multiplex PCR relied on a mix of 60 forward primers for TCR Vbeta segments and 13 reverse primers for TCR Jbeta segments. In TCRdb, the immuneACCESS table is reduced to in-frame sequences with V and J assigned. These tables do not hold every clone; where another copy was compared, an unresolved V gene accounts for under half, and the others remain unexplained. The sample has about 130,000 clones on record, roughly 70% of them singletons. The ten biggest clones cover around 4.1% of the sample. Sequenced material: PBMCs. The source of these receptors is a man between 18 and 29 years old in good health and CMV-seropositive.

The gene calls are TRBV28 and TRBJ2-7; TRBD2 matches at 12 bases. Germline V gene sequence: CDR1 MDHEN, CDR2 SYDVKM. V shed 5 bases and J 3 bases; nucleotides not matched to a gene: 17. This CDR3 contains 19 residues. The CDR3 DNA sequence: TGTGCCAGCAGTCTATCACTCAGAACGACTAGCGGGAGTGGCTACGAGCAGTACTTC. This gives the protein CASSLSLRTTSGSGYEQYF.

The J gene is TRBJ1-4, the V gene TRBV7-9, with 9 bases lining up with TRBD1. This CDR3 spans 15 amino acids. CDR1 and CDR2 (germline): SEHNR, FQNEAQ (reference sequence). V shed 3 bases, J shed 2 bases, and the junction held 1 base outside the gene matches. CDR3 nucleotide sequence: TGTGCCAGCAGCTTGACAGGGGGGACTAATGAAAAACTGTTTTTT. Its protein product is CASSLTGGTNEKLFF.

This chain connects TRBV7-2 to TRBJ1-4; D is ambiguous. From germline, CDR1 is SGHTA and CDR2 FQGNSA. The germline V and J ends were trimmed by 2 bases and 2 bases, with 9 bases remaining between them. The CDR3 has 15 residues. The CDR3 loop reads CASSLFGGTNEKLFF. In DNA form, the CDR3 reads TGTGCCAGCAGCTTATTTGGAGGGACTAATGAAAAACTGTTTTTT.

A word on this clone: The junction and the germline gene differ at one end; a read error may be behind it. The chain employs TRBV18 and TRBJ2-7; 11 nucleotides match TRBD1. Germline values: CDR1 KGHSH, CDR2 LQKENI. This CDR3 region has 15 residues. The CDR3 coding sequence is TGTGCCAGCTCCCCACTCGGGACAGGGGGCTACGAGCAGTACTTC. Translation: CASSPLGTGGYEQYF. The whole variable domain, filled in from reference TRBV18 and TRBJ2-7, reads NAGVMQNPRHLVRRRGQEARLRCSPMKGHSHVYWYRQLPEEGLKFMVYLQKENIIDESGMPKERFSAEFPKEGPSILRIQQVVRGDSAAYFCASSPLGTGGYEQYFGPGTRLTVT.

A note on this clone: A junction boundary mismatches the germline segment, possibly from a read error. CDR3 amino acids: CASTPGDKPRF. In DNA, the CDR3 is TGTGCCAGCACCCCCGGGGACAAACCCCGATTC. This sequence joins TRBV28 and TRBJ2-7; D perhaps matches TRBD1 (6 bases). CDR3 length equals 11 residues. Germline V gene sequence: CDR1 MDHEN, CDR2 SYDVKM.

The chain recombines TRBV5-1 with TRBJ1-2, with TRBD1 matching over 8 bases. In germline, CDR1 is SGHRS, CDR2 YFSETQ. V lost 4 bases and J lost 2; bases outside the gene matches: 4. The CDR3 sequence is 14 residues long. The CDR3 spells CASSESGGNYGYTF. The CDR3 DNA sequence: TGCGCCAGCAGCGAATCAGGGGGCAACTATGGCTACACCTTC.

The CDR3, as DNA: TGTGCCAGCAGTGCGCAGGGGTTTAGCAATCAGCCCCAGCATTTT. Its protein is CASSAQGFSNQPQHF. The chain has TRBV2 and TRBJ1-5; possible D gene TRBD1, 6 bases. The V and J ends lost 4 bases and 0 bases respectively, with 10 bases between them. CDR1 and CDR2 from the germline V gene are SNHLY and FYNNEI. CDR3 length: 15 residues. The variable domain in full, completed from reference TRBV2 and TRBJ1-5, reads EPEVTQTPSHQVTQMGQEVILRCVPISNHLYFYWYRQILGQKVEFLVSFYNNEISEKSEIFDDQFSVERPDGSNFTLKIRSTKLEDSAMYFCASSAQGFSNQPQHFGDGTRLSIL.

Remarks on this clone: Germline is not matched at one junction end, which may reflect a read error. In the same sample, other DNA sequences code for this CDR3. The chain has TRBV4-2 and TRBJ2-5; 13 bases are shared with TRBD2. The CDR3 contains 16 residues. From germline, CDR1 is LGHNA and CDR2 YNFKEQ. CDR3 sequence: CASSQGTSGGEETQYF. CDR3 sequence (DNA): TGTGCCAGCAGCCAAGGGACTAGCGGGGGAGAAGAGACCCAATACTTC.

As to this clone: An end of the junction does not agree with germline; a read error may underlie this. CDR3 in DNA: TGTTCCAGCAGCTTAGCGAGGTCTGGCTACACCTTC. Residues: CSSSLARSGYTF. The chain uses TRBV7-9 and TRBJ1-2; D gene unclear. The length of the CDR3 is 12 residues. Germline lookup yields CDR1 SEHNR and CDR2 FQNEAQ (reference sequence).

The chain employs TRBV10-3 and TRBJ2-7, with D unresolved. Trimming took 8 bases from V and 3 from J, leaving 17 bases between them. Germline CDR1 and CDR2: ENHRY and SYGVKD. This CDR3 spans 14 amino acids. The CDR3: CAISETVYVYEQYF. The CDR3 DNA follows: TGTGCCATCTCTGAGACTGTCTACGTCTACGAGCAGTACTTC.

The chain couples TRBV10-1 to TRBJ1-1; no reliable D call. This CDR3 has 13 residues. Trimming shortened V by 7 bases and J by 0 bases, and 9 bases separated the two germline ends. Per germline, CDR1 WNHNN and CDR2 SYGVQD (reference sequence). CDR3 DNA: TGCGCCAGCACCCCGGGGTTGAACACTGAAGCTTTCTTT. Residues: CASTPGLNTEAFF.

The chain combines TRBV28 with TRBJ1-1; D unresolved. The CDR3 consists of 13 residues. Between the trimmed V and J ends, which lost 6 bases and 7 bases, there was a span of 15 bases. Germline lookup yields CDR1 MDHEN and CDR2 SYDVKM. The CDR3 region is CASRVRSAGEAFF. In DNA, the CDR3 is TGTGCCAGCAGGGTCCGGAGCGCGGGTGAAGCTTTCTTT. The full variable domain, completed using reference TRBV28 and TRBJ1-1, is DVKVTQSSRYLVKRTGEKVFLECVQDMDHENMFWYRQDPGLGLRLIYFSYDVKMKEKGDIPEGYSVSREKKERFSLILESASTNQTSMYLCASRVRSAGEAFFGQGTRLTVV.

This clone has a handful of counts. This chain joins TRBV30 and TRBJ1-5; possibly TRBD1 for D (5 bases). V was cut by 2 bases and J by 1 base, with 18 bases left in between. Germline CDR1 reads GTSNPN; CDR2 reads SVGIG (reference sequence). The CDR3 spans 17 residues. The CDR3 nucleotides are TGTGCCTGGAGTCAGGGCCCCTTTATGCCAAGCAATCAGCCCCAGCATTTT. This gives the protein CAWSQGPFMPSNQPQHF.

This clone was observed a handful of times. The gene calls are TRBV6-1 and TRBJ1-4; TRBD1 matches 8 bases. The V segment lost 1 base and the J segment 5 bases; nucleotides outside the gene matches: 3. Germline V gene lookup returns CDR1 MNHNS and CDR2 SASEGT. The CDR3 has 15 amino acids. CDR3 DNA sequence: TGTGCCAGCAGTGAAGGGACAGGGAGGAATGAAAAACTGTTTTTT. Its translation: CASSEGTGRNEKLFF.

The CDR3 coding sequence is TGTGCCAGCAGTGACTCCGGACAGGGAGGGTATGGCTACACCTTC. Protein sequence: CASSDSGQGGYGYTF. V is TRBV25-1 and J is TRBJ1-2, with 8 bases fitting TRBD1. CDR3 size: 15 residues. V dropped 3 bases and J dropped 5; count of bases not matched to a gene: 8. Germline V CDR1 and CDR2: MGHDK, SYGVNS.

This chain uses TRBV27 with TRBJ1-6, with D perhaps matching TRBD1 (6 bases). CDR3 length: 14 residues. V lost 3 bases and J lost 10, with 13 bases in between. Germline V gene sequence: CDR1 MNHEY, CDR2 SMNVEV (reference sequence). The CDR3 DNA reads as TGTGCCAGCAGTTTGGCGGACAGTGGGTCACCCCTCCACTTT. It translates to CASSLADSGSPLHF.

This clone occurred a few times. The CDR3 DNA sequence: TGTGCCAGCAGCTTAGGCCTACCGGGGACAGGACAAGAGACCCAGTACTTC. This codes for CASSLGLPGTGQETQYF. V is TRBV7-9 and J is TRBJ2-5; 8 bases are shared with TRBD1. This CDR3 is 17 amino acids long. Per the germline V gene, CDR1 is SEHNR and CDR2 is FQNEAQ (reference sequence). The ends lost 1 base at V and 2 bases at J; junction bases unmatched: 9.

V gene TRBV7-2 combines with J gene TRBJ2-5; TRBD2 matches 11 bases. The germline gives CDR1 SGHTA, CDR2 FQGNSA. The J segment lost 5 bases and the V segment lost 6 bases, leaving 8 bases of the junction unmatched. CDR3 length equals 15 residues. In DNA, the CDR3 is TGTGCCAGCAGTCAGAGTAGCGGGAGGGCCGAGACCCAGTACTTC. It specifies CASSQSSGRAETQYF.

The chain uses TRBV5-4 and TRBJ2-1; 9 bases map to TRBD2. Trimming took 3 bases from V and 10 from J; bases not matched to a gene: 8. This CDR3 spans 14 amino acids. CDR1 is SGHNT and CDR2 is YYREEE in the germline V gene (reference sequence). CDR3 bases: TGTGCCAGCAGCTCGCGTAGCGGGAGAGGGGAGCAGTTCTTC. As protein: CASSSRSGRGEQFF.

The rearrangement uses TRBV11-2 and TRBJ2-2; 7 bases are a match to TRBD2. V shed 1 base and J 0 bases; nucleotides not matched to a gene: 2. Germline V gene sequence: CDR1 SGHAT, CDR2 FQNNGV. CDR3 size: 16 residues. Written as DNA, the CDR3 is TGTGCCAGCAGCTTAGTAGCGGGCACGAACACCGGGGAGCTGTTTTTT. The encoded protein is CASSLVAGTNTGELFF. Full variable domain (rest looked up from reference TRBV11-2 and TRBJ2-2): EAGVAQSPRYKIIEKRQSVAFWCNPISGHATLYWYQQILGQGPKLLIQFQNNGVVDDSQLPKDRFSAERLKGVDSTLKIQPAKLEDSAVYLCASSLVAGTNTGELFFGEGSRLTVL.

The chain is built from TRBV4-2 and TRBJ2-2; 12 bases are shared with TRBD2. Germline loops: CDR1 LGHNA, CDR2 YNFKEQ. The CDR3 runs to 20 residues. Germline trimming cut 1 base from V and 6 bases from J; bases unmatched to any gene: 15. CDR3 region: CASSQVILAGGTFQSGELFF. The DNA for the CDR3 is TGTGCCAGCAGCCAAGTCATTCTAGCGGGAGGGACTTTCCAGTCCGGGGAGCTGTTTTTT.

The J gene is TRBJ1-6, the V gene TRBV6-5; a possible D gene is TRBD1 (5 bases). Germline V gene lookup returns CDR1 MNHEY and CDR2 SVGAGI. Trimming stripped 4 bases from V and 14 bases from J, with 15 bases between. CDR3 length equals 13 residues. As DNA, the CDR3 is TGTGCCAGCAGTTCTGACGGGGGACTCACCCTCCACTTT. Translation: CASSSDGGLTLHF.

The CDR3 DNA sequence: TGTGCCAGCAGCTTAGGGCAGGGGGCCTATGGCTACACCTTC. This sequence encodes CASSLGQGAYGYTF. J is TRBJ1-2 and V is TRBV7-8; 8 bases are a match to TRBD1. The V gene's germline CDR1 is SGHVS and CDR2 FQNEAQ. This CDR3 comprises 14 residues. V was pared by 1 base and J by 4 bases, with 2 bases of the junction left unmatched.

This chain joins TRBV5-1 and TRBJ2-7, with D unclear. The V gene's germline CDR1 is SGHRS and CDR2 YFSETQ. This CDR3 region has 14 residues. V gave up 4 bases and J gave up 2 bases, with 13 bases separating them. CDR3 in amino acids: CASSLVGPTYEQYF. CDR3 bases: TGCGCCAGCAGCCTTGTTGGGCCAACCTACGAGCAGTACTTC.

J is TRBJ2-2 and V is TRBV5-8; TRBD2 aligns across 7 bases. The ends lost 0 bases at V and 0 bases at J; junction bases unmatched: 5. The CDR3 is made up of 17 amino acids. Germline CDR1 is SGHTS and CDR2 is YDEGEE. The CDR3 DNA is TGTGCCAGCAGCTTGGGGGCGGGGGACGCGAACACCGGGGAGCTGTTTTTT. Translation gives CASSLGAGDANTGELFF.

The chain couples TRBV7-2 to TRBJ2-7, with 11 nucleotides matching TRBD1. Trimming at V came to 3 bases and at J to 4 bases, leaving 14 bases not matched to a gene. Germline V gives CDR1 SGHTA, CDR2 FQGNSA. CDR3 length: 18 amino acids. The CDR3 sequence is CASSFIGVGQGAGYEQYF. The CDR3 DNA reads as TGTGCCAGCAGCTTCATCGGGGTAGGACAGGGGGCGGGATACGAGCAGTACTTC.

The chain is built from TRBV28 and TRBJ2-7; D perhaps matches TRBD2 (6 bases). Germline values: CDR1 MDHEN, CDR2 SYDVKM. Trimming cost V 2 bases and J 7 bases, with 30 bases left between them. The CDR3 extends over 19 amino acids. CDR3 protein: CASSLQMREVDINSGEQYF. CDR3 coding DNA: TGTGCCAGCAGTTTACAAATGCGGGAAGTGGACATCAACTCGGGGGAGCAGTACTTC. The entire variable domain, with the rest obtained from reference TRBV28 and TRBJ2-7, is as follows: DVKVTQSSRYLVKRTGEKVFLECVQDMDHENMFWYRQDPGLGLRLIYFSYDVKMKEKGDIPEGYSVSREKKERFSLILESASTNQTSMYLCASSLQMREVDINSGEQYFGPGTRLTVT.

The V gene is TRBV7-8, the J gene TRBJ1-1, with D unclear. CDR1 is SGHVS and CDR2 is FQNEAQ in the germline V gene. The CDR3 runs to 13 residues. Trimming shortened V by 5 bases and J by 1 base, and 8 bases separated the two germline ends. The CDR3: CASSLRGNTEAFF. DNA of the CDR3: TGTGCCAGCAGCCTCAGAGGGAACACTGAAGCTTTCTTT. Full variable domain (remainder filled in from reference TRBV7-8 and TRBJ1-1): GAGVSQSPRYKVAKRGQDVALRCDPISGHVSLFWYQQALGQGPEFLTYFQNEAQLDKSGLPSDRFFAERPEGSVSTLKIQRTQQEDSAVYLCASSLRGNTEAFFGQGTRLTVV.

This sequence joins TRBV6-6 and TRBJ1-2; 7 bases agree with TRBD1. Germline trimming cut 0 bases from V and 1 base from J; bases unmatched to any gene: 2. Germline CDR1 MNHNY, CDR2 SVGAGI (reference sequence). There are 15 residues in the CDR3. The CDR3: CASSYSRDSNYGYTF. The CDR3 DNA sequence: TGTGCCAGCAGTTACTCGAGGGACAGTAACTATGGCTACACCTTC.

CDR3 residues: CASSLGTSDTGELFF. CDR3 coding DNA: TGTGCCAGCAGTTTAGGGACTAGCGACACCGGGGAGCTGTTTTTT. The chain combines TRBV28 with TRBJ2-2; 10 nucleotides align to TRBD2. The V gene's germline CDR1 is MDHEN and CDR2 SYDVKM. This CDR3 has 15 residues. Losses at the gene ends were 2 bases for V and 3 bases for J; bases not matched to a gene: 0.